These T cell receptor beta chains were read from a single sample in a study of beta chain features in type 1 diabetes. The protocol was immunoSEQ multiplex PCR, while the TCRdb copy is restricted to in-frame clones and leaves out a portion. The sample has hundreds of thousands of clones, around 15% seen once; the top ten hold 0.035% to 0.045%. The sequencing input was naive CD4+ T cells from blood. The receptors come from a man in his late teens or twenties with type 1 diabetes. Each CDR3 is given with its conserved first and last residue. Each record gives: clone size, J gene, V gene, D gene, CDR3 DNA, CDR3 protein. A D gene is named only where the DNA matches it firmly. A row's size may be missing; if present it is once, few, many or a size class.

NA	TRBJ1-1	TRBV29-1	NA	TGCAGCGTTGAAGGACAGGCAATCACTGAAGCTTTCTTT	CSVEGQAITEAFF
NA	TRBJ2-7	TRBV18	NA	TGTGCCAGCTCACCACCCTCAGGGGCCGAGCAGTACTTC	CASSPPSGAEQYF
NA	TRBJ1-1	TRBV4-1	NA	TGCGCCAGCAGCCAAGTTCGCGGCACTGAAGCTTTCTTT	CASSQVRGTEAFF
few	TRBJ1-1	TRBV7-9	TRBD1	TGTGCCAGCAGCAAGGGACAGGGAAACACTGAAGCTTTCTTT	CASSKGQGNTEAFF
NA	TRBJ1-2	TRBV23-1	NA	TGCGCCAGCAGTCAATCCCCCAGGGAGGATAACGAGGGCTACACCTTC	CASSQSPREDNEGYTF
few	TRBJ2-3	TRBV4-2	NA	TGTGCCAGCAGCCCGCTAACCACCCTAGCGACTGGCACAGATACGCAGTATTTT	CASSPLTTLATGTDTQYF
NA	TRBJ2-1	TRBV30	TRBD2	TGTGCCTGGAGTCGCGGGACTAGCGGGACCAATGAGCAGTTCTTC	CAWSRGTSGTNEQFF
few	TRBJ1-4	TRBV6-6	NA	TGTGCCAGCATGGAGACTAATGAAAAACTGTTTTTT	CASMETNEKLFF
few	TRBJ2-3	TRBV9	TRBD1	TGTGCCAGCAGCGTATCGCTGGGACAGGGAGTAAATACGCAGTATTTT	CASSVSLGQGVNTQYF
NA	TRBJ2-2	TRBV19	NA	TGTGCAGAGGGAGACTCCGGGGAGCTGTTTTTT	CAEGDSGELFF
few	TRBJ2-1	TRBV5-1	NA	TGCGCCAGCAGCTTAACAGGGAATGGGGAGCAGTTCTTC	CASSLTGNGEQFF
NA	TRBJ2-7	TRBV6-1	NA	TGTGCCAGCAGTGAACAGGTCGCCTACGAGCAGTACTTC	CASSEQVAYEQYF
NA	TRBJ1-1	TRBV7-9	NA	TGTGCCAGCAGCTTACGACAGCAGAACACTGAAGCTTTCTTT	CASSLRQQNTEAFF
NA	TRBJ2-2	TRBV28	NA	TGTGCCAGCAGTTTATTCGTGGGGGCCACCGGGGAGCTGTTTTTT	CASSLFVGATGELFF
NA	TRBJ2-5	TRBV15	NA	TGTGCCACCAGCAAGGATTTTGGTGAGACCCAGTACTTC	CATSKDFGETQYF
few	TRBJ2-7	TRBV6-1	NA	TGTGCCAGCAGTGAAGTCCCGGTAGTCGCCTACTACGAGCAGTACTTC	CASSEVPVVAYYEQYF
few	TRBJ2-3	TRBV27	TRBD2	TGTGCCAGCAGTCCCCGACTAGCGGGGGGGGATACGCAGTATTTT	CASSPRLAGGDTQYF
NA	TRBJ1-2	TRBV6-1	NA	TGTGCCAGCAGTGAAGTATTTACCGGCTACACCTTC	CASSEVFTGYTF
few	TRBJ2-7	TRBV29-1	TRBD1	TGCAGCGTCAACAGGGGACCCTACGAGCAGTACTTC	CSVNRGPYEQYF
NA	TRBJ2-2	TRBV5-1	NA	TGCGCCAGCAGCCCTTCTCCGGGAAGCACCGGGGAGCTGTTTTTT	CASSPSPGSTGELFF
NA	TRBJ1-4	TRBV5-4	NA	TGTGCCACCACTGGTCGAGAGCGTCCTAATGAAAAACTGTTTTTT	CATTGRERPNEKLFF
NA	TRBJ2-4	TRBV7-2	TRBD2	TGTGCCAGCAGCACCCTAGCGGGGCGAGGAAACATTCAGTACTTC	CASSTLAGRGNIQYF
NA	TRBJ2-1	TRBV21-1	NA	TGTGCCAGCAGCAAAGCGCGGGGACTAGCGGGAAGTAATGAGCAGTTCTTC	CASSKARGLAGSNEQFF
NA	TRBJ2-3	TRBV9	TRBD2	TGTGCCAGCAGCTTAGCTGGCGGGGGGCCCAGCACAGATACGCAGTATTTT	CASSLAGGGPSTDTQYF
few	TRBJ2-7	TRBV7-2	NA	TGTGCCAGCAGCTTACAGCGGGCCGGGCTGGTCGAGCAGTACTTC	CASSLQRAGLVEQYF
few	TRBJ2-7	TRBV29-1	NA	TGCAGCGTTGAAGAATCTACAGTATTCTCCTACGAGCAGTACTTC	CSVEESTVFSYEQYF
NA	TRBJ2-2	TRBV18	NA	TGTGCCAGCTCACCACCCAAGAACACCGGGGAGCTGTTTTTT	CASSPPKNTGELFF
few	TRBJ2-5	TRBV7-7	TRBD2	TGTGCTAGCAGCGGGGTGGGGGGTCTCCAAGAGACCCAGTACTTC	CASSGVGGLQETQYF
NA	TRBJ2-7	TRBV10-2	TRBD1	TGCGCCAGCAAAGTTTTGGGGGACAGGGAAGGATACTACGAGCAGTACTTC	CASKVLGDREGYYEQYF
few	TRBJ2-7	TRBV28	NA	TGTGCCAGCAGTTCACTCCAATCCGAAGAGTACTTC	CASSSLQSEEYF
few	TRBJ1-1	TRBV7-9	NA	TGTGCCAGCAGCTCTACGACCTGGGGGGCTGAAGCTTTCTTT	CASSSTTWGAEAFF
few	TRBJ2-2	TRBV15	NA	TGTGCCACCAGCAGAACCCAGGGCGAGGAGCTGTTTTTT	CATSRTQGEELFF
NA	TRBJ2-7	TRBV4-3	TRBD2	TGCGCCAGCAGCCAAGTTCGGACTAGCGGGGGGGGCGAGCAGTACTTC	CASSQVRTSGGGEQYF
NA	TRBJ2-1	TRBV28	TRBD1	TGTGCCAGCAGTATTATCGGGACAGGGGAAAACAATGAGCAGTTCTTC	CASSIIGTGENNEQFF
few	TRBJ2-7	TRBV7-2	NA	TGTGCCAGCAGCTTGGGTCCCACAGACTCCTACGAGCAGTACTTC	CASSLGPTDSYEQYF
few	TRBJ2-5	TRBV4-2	TRBD2	TGTGCCAGCAGCCAAGATTTGCTAGCGGGACAAGAGACCCAGTACTTC	CASSQDLLAGQETQYF
few	TRBJ2-3	TRBV15	TRBD2	TGTGCCACCAGCAGAGACTGGGGGGGAAACACAGATACGCAGTATTTT	CATSRDWGGNTDTQYF
NA	TRBJ1-6	TRBV6-5	NA	TGTGCCAGCAGTTACTCGACGATCTCACCCCTCCACTTT	CASSYSTISPLHF
few	TRBJ1-1	TRBV29-1	NA	TGCAGCGTTGGACACCTAAACACTGAAGCTTTCTTT	CSVGHLNTEAFF
few	TRBJ2-1	TRBV6-1	NA	TGTGCCAGCAGTGAAGGAGGGGGGACTTACAATGAGCAGTTCTTC	CASSEGGGTYNEQFF
NA	TRBJ1-2	TRBV29-1	TRBD1	TGCAGCGCGAGACCTCAGGGGGGCTATGGCTACACCTTC	CSARPQGGYGYTF
few	TRBJ2-3	TRBV19	NA	TGTGCCAGTAGTGGGGGAGATACGCAGTATTTT	CASSGGDTQYF
NA	TRBJ1-5	TRBV19	NA	TGTGCCAGTAGGATTGGGGGGGCAAGTCAGCCCCAGCATTTT	CASRIGGASQPQHF
few	TRBJ2-3	TRBV30	NA	TGTGCCTGGAGTCCCCGATTGGTGGCAGATACGCAGTATTTT	CAWSPRLVADTQYF
NA	TRBJ2-1	TRBV1	NA	TGCACCAGCAGCCAAGATTTGACTAGCGGGTCGACCTACAATGAGCAGTTCTTC	CTSSQDLTSGSTYNEQFF
NA	TRBJ2-5	TRBV7-6	TRBD1	TGTGCCAGCAGCACAGGGGGTAGCCGAGAGACCCAGTACTTC	CASSTGGSRETQYF
NA	TRBJ1-2	TRBV28	NA	TGTGCCAGCAGTCCCCCACAGATCGGCTACACCTTC	CASSPPQIGYTF
NA	TRBJ1-2	TRBV19	NA	TGTGCCAGTAGTATATTCGGCGAGCGAGGAGACTACACCTTC	CASSIFGERGDYTF
NA	TRBJ1-2	TRBV6-5	NA	TGTGCCAGCAGTTCCCCTAATGTCTATGGCTACACCTTC	CASSSPNVYGYTF
few	TRBJ2-1	TRBV29-1	NA	TGCAGCGTTGAACCCTACAATGAGCAGTTCTTC	CSVEPYNEQFF
NA	TRBJ1-1	TRBV14	NA	TGTGCCAGCAGCCAAGATAGGGGAAGGGGGAACACTGAAGCTTTCTTT	CASSQDRGRGNTEAFF
NA	TRBJ1-5	TRBV9	NA	TGTGCCAGCAGCCCCCGGGGGAATCAGCCCCAGCATTTT	CASSPRGNQPQHF
NA	TRBJ2-1	TRBV7-2	NA	TGTGCCAGCAGAACCCTGACGGGTGAGCAGTTCTTC	CASRTLTGEQFF
few	TRBJ1-2	TRBV7-9	NA	TGTGCCAGCAGCTTAAAACAGGGAGCGAGTGGCTACACCTTC	CASSLKQGASGYTF
NA	TRBJ2-4	TRBV30	TRBD2	TGTTCCGCTAGCGGGAGTCACATTCAGTACTTC	CSASGSHIQYF
few	TRBJ2-2	TRBV11-1	TRBD1	TGTGCCAGCAGCCTAGGGACAGACACCGGGGAGCTGTTTTTT	CASSLGTDTGELFF
NA	TRBJ2-7	TRBV11-3	NA	TGTGCCAGCAGCTTAGGGGCCTCGACCGGCGAGCAGTACTTC	CASSLGASTGEQYF
NA	TRBJ2-3	TRBV5-1	NA	TGCGCCAGCAACTTGGGGATAGCTGCTAGCACAGATACGCAGTATTTT	CASNLGIAASTDTQYF
NA	TRBJ2-7	TRBV2	NA	TGTGCCAGCAGAATCCCGGGACCCGTTGAGCAGTACTTC	CASRIPGPVEQYF
few	TRBJ2-5	TRBV30	NA	TGTGCCTGGAGTCCAGGGGAGACCCAGTACTTC	CAWSPGETQYF